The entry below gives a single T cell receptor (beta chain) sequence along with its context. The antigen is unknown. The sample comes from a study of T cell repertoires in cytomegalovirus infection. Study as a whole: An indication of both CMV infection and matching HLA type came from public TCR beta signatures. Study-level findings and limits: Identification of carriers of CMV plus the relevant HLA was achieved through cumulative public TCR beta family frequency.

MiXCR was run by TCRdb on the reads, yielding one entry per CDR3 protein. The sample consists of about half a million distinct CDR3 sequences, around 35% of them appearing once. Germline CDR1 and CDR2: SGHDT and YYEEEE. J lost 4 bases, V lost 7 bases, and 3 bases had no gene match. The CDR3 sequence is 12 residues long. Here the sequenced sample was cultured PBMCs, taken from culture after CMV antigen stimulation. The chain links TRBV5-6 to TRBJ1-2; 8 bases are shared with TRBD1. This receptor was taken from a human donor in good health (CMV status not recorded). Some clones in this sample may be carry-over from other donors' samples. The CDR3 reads CASGQGGYGYTF. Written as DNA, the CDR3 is TGTGCCAGCGGACAGGGAGGCTATGGCTACACCTTC.